This is a list of T cell receptor beta chains from one sample in a study of T cells in Graves' hyperthyroidism and ophthalmopathy. MiXCR, run by TCRdb on the multiplex PCR reads, gives a single entry per CDR3 protein. The table lists approximately 400,000 distinct CDR3 sequences, 15% to 19% of them singletons. The source material was blood. The receptor source for this set is a woman between 18 and 29 years old with Graves' hyperthyroidism that later progressed to Graves' ophthalmopathy. Both conserved end residues are part of each CDR3. A D gene is named only where the DNA matches it firmly. Clone sizes are given selectively: once, few, many, or a class where the clone is expanded.

J gene,clone size,D gene,V gene,CDR3 DNA,CDR3 protein
TRBJ2-7,.,.,TRBV20-1,TGCAGTGCTTTTGACAGTCCCTACGAGCAGTACTTC,CSAFDSPYEQYF
TRBJ2-7,few,.,TRBV6-1,TGTGCCGGCAGTGAAGAGGGGACGGTGTACGAGCAGTACTTC,CAGSEEGTVYEQYF
TRBJ2-7,.,TRBD2,TRBV27,TGTGCCAGCAGTCCGAGACTAGCGGGAGCTCTCGGCGGGCAGTACTTC,CASSPRLAGALGGQYF
TRBJ1-2,many,.,TRBV27,TGTGCCAGCAGTTTGTCAGGGCCCTCTGTAAGCTACACCTTC,CASSLSGPSVSYTF
TRBJ2-5,many,.,TRBV20-1,TGCAGTGCTAGACTAGCGGAGACCCAGTACTTC,CSARLAETQYF
TRBJ1-1,many,.,TRBV28,TGTGCCAGCAGTTTCGTCCTGAGGAACACTGAAGCTTTCTTT,CASSFVLRNTEAFF
TRBJ1-2,many,.,TRBV28,TGTGCCAGCAGTTTGGGGTCGGCTTATGGCTACACCTTC,CASSLGSAYGYTF
TRBJ2-1,few,TRBD2,TRBV12-3/TRBV12-4,TGTGCCAGCAACTTAGGGACTAGACCCACCAATGAGCAGTTCTTC,CASNLGTRPTNEQFF
TRBJ2-7,many,TRBD2,TRBV7-9,TGTGCCAGCACCCTCCGGAGCGGGAGTACGTTTGAGCAGTACTTC,CASTLRSGSTFEQYF
TRBJ2-7,many,.,TRBV6-2/TRBV6-3,TGTGCCAGCAGTTACACGACAGTCTACGAGCAGTACTTC,CASSYTTVYEQYF
TRBJ2-3,few,.,TRBV4-1,TGCGCCAGCAGCAGGGTTAGGGATACGCAGTATTTT,CASSRVRDTQYF
TRBJ2-7,.,.,TRBV30,TGTGGCTGTGGGAGGAACGTATACGAGCAGTACTTC,CGCGRNVYEQYF
TRBJ2-5,many,.,TRBV28,TGTGCCAGCAGACCCCCGCTGTACCAGGAGACCCAGTACTTC,CASRPPLYQETQYF
TRBJ2-5,many,.,TRBV29-1,TGCAGCGTTGAGGTCGGGCAGGCTGGCGGGGAGACCCAGTACTTC,CSVEVGQAGGETQYF
TRBJ2-1,many,TRBD2,TRBV20-1,TGCAGTGCTAGAGATGAAGAGCGGGAGGCCATAAATGAGCAGTTCTTC,CSARDEEREAINEQFF
TRBJ1-1,many,.,TRBV18,TGTGCCAGCTCACCAAAATATCACGGCGCGAACACTGAAGCTTTCTTT,CASSPKYHGANTEAFF
TRBJ2-3,many,.,TRBV2,TGTGCCACAGGGGGGAATACAGATACGCAGTATTTT,CATGGNTDTQYF
TRBJ2-7,many,TRBD2,TRBV20-1,TGCAGTGCTAAAAAAGGCTCCGGGACTAGCTTGTACGAGCAGTACTTC,CSAKKGSGTSLYEQYF
TRBJ2-5,.,TRBD2,TRBV7-2,TGTGCCAGCAGCCGGGGGGGGGCTATGGAGACCCAGTACTTC,CASSRGGAMETQYF
TRBJ1-5,few,.,TRBV6-1,TGTGCCAGCAGTGAAGCCCTTCGAGCCCAGCATTTT,CASSEALRAQHF
TRBJ2-2,many,TRBD2,TRBV19,TGTGCCAGCAGTTTGGGTCTAGCGGGAGGAACCGGGGAGCTGTTTTTT,CASSLGLAGGTGELFF
TRBJ2-3,few,.,TRBV12-3/TRBV12-4,TGTGCCAGCAGTTTGTGGCAGGGGGGTTGGTATTTT,CASSLWQGGWYF
TRBJ2-7,many,.,TRBV6-1,TGTGCCAGCAGTGAAGTAGTCAGTGAGACCTACGAGCAGTACTTC,CASSEVVSETYEQYF
TRBJ2-3,many,.,TRBV28,TGTGCCAGCAGACTCTACTCTTCGCGGGACACGCAGTATTTT,CASRLYSSRDTQYF
TRBJ1-3,many,.,TRBV28,TGTGCCAGCAGTTTAGACGGCTCTGGAAACACCATATATTTT,CASSLDGSGNTIYF
TRBJ1-4,many,TRBD1,TRBV9,TGTGCCAGCAGCCCGACAGGGGGCCCAACTAATGAAAAACTGTTTTTT,CASSPTGGPTNEKLFF
TRBJ2-1,many,TRBD1,TRBV7-6,TGTGCCAGCAGCTTGGGGACAGCTAGGAGTGAGCAGTTCTTC,CASSLGTARSEQFF
TRBJ2-1,once,.,TRBV2,TGTGCCAGCAGAGATTCCGGGACTGCACTGTACAATGAGCAGTTCTTC,CASRDSGTALYNEQFF